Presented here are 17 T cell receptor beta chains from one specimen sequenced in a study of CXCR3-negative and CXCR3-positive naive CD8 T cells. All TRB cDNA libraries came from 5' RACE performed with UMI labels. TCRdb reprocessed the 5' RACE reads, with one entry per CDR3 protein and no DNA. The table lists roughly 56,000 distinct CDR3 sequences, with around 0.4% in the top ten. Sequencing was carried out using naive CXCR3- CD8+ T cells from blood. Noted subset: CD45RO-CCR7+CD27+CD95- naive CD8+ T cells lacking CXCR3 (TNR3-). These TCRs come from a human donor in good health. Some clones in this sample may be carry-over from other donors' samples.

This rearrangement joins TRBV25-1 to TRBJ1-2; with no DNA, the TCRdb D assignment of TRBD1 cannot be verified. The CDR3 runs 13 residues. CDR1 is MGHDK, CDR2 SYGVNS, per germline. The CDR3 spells CASGETGHYGYTF.

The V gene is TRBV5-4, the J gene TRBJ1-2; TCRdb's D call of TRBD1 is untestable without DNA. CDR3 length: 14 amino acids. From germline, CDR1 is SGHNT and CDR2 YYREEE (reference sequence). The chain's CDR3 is CASTQDKGASGYTF. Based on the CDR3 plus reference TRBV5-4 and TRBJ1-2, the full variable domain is ETGVTQSPTHLIKTRGQQVTLRCSSQSGHNTVSWYQQALGQGPQFIFQYYREEENGRGNFPPRFSGLQFPNYSSELNVNALELDDSALYLCASTQDKGASGYTFGSGTRLTVV.

The CDR3 loop reads CASSERLANYPQYF. The chain couples TRBV7-2 to TRBJ2-5; TCRdb gives TRBD2 as the D gene, but with no DNA this cannot be confirmed. The CDR3 spans 14 residues. From germline, CDR1 is SGHTA and CDR2 FQGNSA.

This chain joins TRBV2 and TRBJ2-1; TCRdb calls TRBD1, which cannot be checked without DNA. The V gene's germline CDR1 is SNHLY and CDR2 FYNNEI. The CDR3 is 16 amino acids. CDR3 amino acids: CASSEGGAGIYNERFF.

The CDR3 is CASSPGTGGYNEQFF. The chain combines TRBV7-6 with TRBJ2-1; TCRdb outputs TRBD1, but without DNA this stays unchecked. Germline lookup yields CDR1 SGHVS and CDR2 FNYEAQ. This CDR3 comprises 15 residues. The full variable domain, completed using reference TRBV7-6 and TRBJ2-1, is GAGVSQSPRYKVTKRGQDVALRCDPISGHVSLYWYRQALGQGPEFLTYFNYEAQQDKSGLPNDRFSAERPEGSISTLTIQRTEQRDSAMYRCASSPGTGGYNEQFFGPGTRLTVL.

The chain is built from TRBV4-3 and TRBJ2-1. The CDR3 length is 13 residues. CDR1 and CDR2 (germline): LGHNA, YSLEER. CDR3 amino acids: CASSQVGYNEQFF.

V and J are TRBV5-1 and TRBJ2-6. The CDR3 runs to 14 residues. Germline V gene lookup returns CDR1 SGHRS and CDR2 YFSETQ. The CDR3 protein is CASGEISGANVLTF.

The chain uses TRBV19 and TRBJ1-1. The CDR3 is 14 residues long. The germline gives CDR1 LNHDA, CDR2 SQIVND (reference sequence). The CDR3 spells CASSIGGSGTEAFF.

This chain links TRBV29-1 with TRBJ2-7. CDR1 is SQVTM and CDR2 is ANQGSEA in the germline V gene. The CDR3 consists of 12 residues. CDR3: CSVEDSPYEQYF.

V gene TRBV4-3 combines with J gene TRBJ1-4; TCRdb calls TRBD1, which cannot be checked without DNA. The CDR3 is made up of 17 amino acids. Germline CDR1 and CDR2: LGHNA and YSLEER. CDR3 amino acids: CASSQDTPGPTNEKLFF.

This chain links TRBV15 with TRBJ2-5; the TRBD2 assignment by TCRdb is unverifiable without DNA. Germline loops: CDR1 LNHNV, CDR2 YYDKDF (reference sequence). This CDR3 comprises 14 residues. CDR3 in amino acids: CATSRDRAGETKYF.

This chain's CDR3 is CASSLRTGNTEAFF. The rearrangement joins TRBV4-3 to TRBJ1-1. The CDR3 has 14 amino acids. The germline gives CDR1 LGHNA, CDR2 YSLEER.

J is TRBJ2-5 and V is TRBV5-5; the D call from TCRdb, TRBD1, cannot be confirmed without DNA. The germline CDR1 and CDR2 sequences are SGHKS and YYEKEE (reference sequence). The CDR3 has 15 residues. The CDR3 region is CASSSWGSSQETQYF. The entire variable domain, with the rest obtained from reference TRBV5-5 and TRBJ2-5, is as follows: DAGVTQSPTHLIKTRGQQVTLRCSPISGHKSVSWYQQVLGQGPQFIFQYYEKEERGRGNFPDRFSARQFPNYSSELNVNALLLGDSALYLCASSSWGSSQETQYFGPGTRLLVL.

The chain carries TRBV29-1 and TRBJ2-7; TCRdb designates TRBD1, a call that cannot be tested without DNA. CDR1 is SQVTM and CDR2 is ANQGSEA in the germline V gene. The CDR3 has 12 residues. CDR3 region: CSVDLTGVVQYF.

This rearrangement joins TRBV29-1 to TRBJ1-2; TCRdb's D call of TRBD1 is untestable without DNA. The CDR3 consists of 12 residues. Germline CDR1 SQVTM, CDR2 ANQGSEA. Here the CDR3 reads CSVSTGNYGYTF.

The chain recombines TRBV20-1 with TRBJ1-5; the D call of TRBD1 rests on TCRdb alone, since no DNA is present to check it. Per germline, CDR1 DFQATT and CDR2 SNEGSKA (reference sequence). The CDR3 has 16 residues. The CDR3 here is CSANPGRDDSNQPQHF.

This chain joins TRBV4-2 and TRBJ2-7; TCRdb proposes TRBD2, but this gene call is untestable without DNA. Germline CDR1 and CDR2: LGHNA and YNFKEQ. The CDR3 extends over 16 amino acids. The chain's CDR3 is CASSQDRLAASYEQYF.